The 13 T cell receptor beta chains below were found in one sample sequenced in a study of identical twins. TCRdb reanalysed the 5' RACE reads using MiXCR and keeps one entry per CDR3 protein. The repertoire holds more than 1.5 million distinct CDR3 sequences, with about 31% as singletons. Input material: cord blood. Receptors were obtained from a newborn girl in good health.

This clonotype was observed a few times. The chain is built from TRBV6-1 and TRBJ2-3, with TRBD1 as a possible D gene (6 bases). Germline V CDR1 and CDR2: MNHNS, SASEGT. V lost 9 bases, J lost 4 bases, and 14 bases lay in between. The CDR3 sequence is 13 residues long. The CDR3 region is CARPLHRADTQYF. DNA of the CDR3: TGTGCCAGACCCCTACACAGGGCAGATACGCAGTATTTT.

DNA of the CDR3: TGCGCCAGCAGCTTGTCAGGGATAGAAGCTTTCTTT. Protein product: CASSLSGIEAFF. The chain links TRBV5-1 to TRBJ1-1; maybe TRBD1 (5 bases). The CDR3 consists of 12 residues. Germline values: CDR1 SGHRS, CDR2 YFSETQ. Between the trimmed V and J ends, which lost 1 base and 8 bases, there was a span of 9 bases.

The CDR3: CASSLRGSGHSSYNEQYF. CDR3 DNA sequence: TGTGCCAGCAGTCTAAGGGGTAGCGGGCATAGCTCCTACAATGAGCAGTACTTC. V usage is TRBV27 and J usage is TRBJ2-1; TRBD2 matches 7 bases. Near its end, the DNA agrees better with TRBJ2-7, so the J call may be wrong. The germline V gene encodes CDR1 MNHEY and CDR2 SMNVEV (reference sequence). This CDR3 spans 18 amino acids.

This clonotype was seen a few times. The chain carries TRBV12-3 or TRBV12-4 and TRBJ1-1; TRBD1 matches 7 bases. The V segment lost 8 bases and the J segment 4 bases; nucleotides outside the gene matches: 7. This CDR3 comprises 13 residues. CDR3: CASRRGIGTEAFF. Here the CDR3 DNA reads TGTGCCAGCCGCAGGGGGATCGGCACTGAAGCTTTCTTT.

This chain connects TRBV14 to TRBJ2-4, with TRBD2 matching 8 bases. V shed 4 bases and J 7 bases; nucleotides not matched to a gene: 6. The CDR3 spans 14 residues. Germline V gene data show CDR1 as SGHDN and CDR2 as FVKESK. The CDR3 coding sequence is TGTGCCAGCAGCCCAACGGGAGGGCGGAACATTCAGTACTTC. As protein: CASSPTGGRNIQYF.

V and J are TRBV24-1 and TRBJ2-1; 7 bases align to TRBD1. J was trimmed by 4 bases and V by 3 bases; bases with no gene match: 14. The CDR3 covers 18 residues. Germline V CDR1 and CDR2: KGHDR, SFDVKD. The CDR3: CATSDPRTGTAFYNEQFF. The CDR3 coding sequence is TGTGCCACCAGTGATCCCCGGACCGGGACAGCCTTTTACAATGAGCAGTTCTTC.

This clonotype was seen at least ten times. J is TRBJ2-1 and V is TRBV24-1; a possible D gene is TRBD2 (5 bases). The CDR3 is 14 amino acids. Trimming pared 2 bases from V and 3 bases from J, leaving 7 bases between. Germline V lookup: CDR1 KGHDR, CDR2 SFDVKD. CDR3 bases: TGTGCCACCAGTGATTCCGGGGACTACAATGAGCAGTTCTTC. Translation: CATSDSGDYNEQFF.

This chain connects TRBV5-1 to TRBJ2-3; TRBD2 matches at 10 bases. Germline trimming cut 4 bases from V and 4 bases from J; bases unmatched to any gene: 15. This CDR3 contains 18 residues. Germline V lookup: CDR1 SGHRS, CDR2 YFSETQ. The CDR3 nucleotides read TGCGCCAGCAGCCTGGGACTAGCGCAGGGGGGCTTCGCAGATACGCAGTATTTT. Encoded protein: CASSLGLAQGGFADTQYF.

The V call is TRBV27, the J call TRBJ1-6; a weak D match, TRBD1 (6 bases). From germline, CDR1 is MNHEY and CDR2 SMNVEV (reference sequence). With 2 bases removed from V and 7 bases from J, the gap between germline ends came to 12 bases. This CDR3 has 15 residues. The CDR3 DNA follows: TGTGCCAGCAGTTTAAACAGGGCGGAGAATTCACCCCTCCACTTT. Translating gives CASSLNRAENSPLHF.

Only a few counts were recorded for this clonotype. J is TRBJ2-5 and V is TRBV12-3 or TRBV12-4; 7 bases map to TRBD1. V lost 8 bases to trimming and J lost 2 bases; unmatched junction nucleotides: 8. The CDR3 length is 14 residues. The CDR3: CASRRGTVQETQYF. DNA of the CDR3: TGTGCCAGCCGTAGGGGGACAGTACAAGAGACCCAGTACTTC.

In the case of this clonotype: At one of its ends the junction is not consistent with the germline gene, which may arise from a read error. This chain connects TRBV28 to TRBJ2-3, with D maybe TRBD1 (6 bases). The germline gives CDR1 MDHEN, CDR2 SYDVKM. This CDR3 is built from 14 residues. CDR3 amino acids: CASSLKTGTDTRYF. CDR3 in DNA: TGTGCCAGCAGCCTCAAGACAGGCACAGATACGCGGTATTTT.

V usage is TRBV29-1 and J usage is TRBJ2-7; 9 bases are a match to TRBD2. After removal of 4 bases from V and 7 bases from J, the junction contained 17 bases not matched to a gene. Germline loops: CDR1 SQVTM, CDR2 ANQGSEA. The CDR3 has 16 residues. The CDR3 sequence is CSVVETSGLTYNEQYF. The CDR3 DNA reads TGCAGCGTTGTCGAGACTAGCGGTTTGACCTACAATGAGCAGTACTTC.

In its sample, this clonotype was seen a few times. The chain uses TRBV20-1 and TRBJ1-2; D not certain. This CDR3 contains 13 residues. The germline V gene has CDR1 DFQATT and CDR2 SNEGSKA (reference sequence). V lost 2 bases to trimming and J lost 8 bases, with 15 bases between them. CDR3 sequence reads: CSARRPALGGYTF. CDR3 coding DNA: TGCAGTGCTAGAAGACCGGCCCTGGGGGGCTACACCTTC.